This T cell receptor (beta chain) was retrieved from a study of regulatory T cells in long-lasting Graves disease. Study in general: Antithyroid drug use was under 3 months in newly diagnosed Graves' patients. Whole-study findings and limits: Segments TRBV28, TRBJ1-2 and TRBJ2-5 showed preferential usage in persistent disease. Possibly, accuracy suffered from the small sample size.

Library construction for TCR beta used iRepertoire HTBI primers and Arm-PCR of CDR3 regions. Each CDR3 protein gets one entry after TCRdb re-called the multiplex PCR reads with MiXCR. In the table there are roughly 400,000 distinct CDR3 sequences, approximately 16% of which are singletons. As to time point: newly diagnosed GD, antithyroid drugs for less than 3 months. The TCR library was prepared using RNA isolated from PBMCs. In regard to this clonotype: The antigen remains undetermined.

The CDR3 runs 12 residues. Germline-derived CDR1 and CDR2 are LNHDA and SQIVND (reference sequence). V lost 6 bases to trimming and J lost 6 bases, with 9 bases between them. These data are also associated with another study on T cells in Graves' hyperthyroidism and ophthalmopathy. That paper notes: When the TCR CDR3 underwent first-round RT-PCR, the HTBI primer set was used.

The clonotype comes from a woman aged 35 to 49 with Graves disease. The specimen was peripheral blood mononuclear cells (PBMCs), collected at new diagnosis, from a patient treated with antithyroid drugs. This sequence joins TRBV19 and TRBJ2-1; maybe TRBD2 (5 bases). In DNA, the CDR3 is TGTGCCAGTAGGGCCGGAGGCAATGAGCAGTTCTTC. Translating it yields CASRAGGNEQFF.